These T cell receptor beta chains were read from a single sample in a study of blood T cell repertoires in COVID-19. Assay: immunoSEQ multiplex PCR; the TCRdb copy retains only in-frame clones and omits some. This table has under 50,000 clones, 90% appearing once. The specimen sequenced was peripheral blood. These receptor sequences come from a man aged 65-85 years with active COVID-19. Both conserved end residues are part of each CDR3. The D gene is left open where the match is weak. Clone sizes are given selectively: once, few, many, or a class where the clone is expanded.

j_call d_call clone_size v_call cdr3_nt cdr3_aa
TRBJ2-7 - once TRBV28 TGTGCCAGCAGTTCCGGGGTCCACGAGCAGTACTTC CASSSGVHEQYF
TRBJ2-3 TRBD2 - TRBV4-2 TGTGCCAGCAGCCAATCAGCGGGAGCGCACACAGATACGCAGTATTTT CASSQSAGAHTDTQYF
TRBJ2-5 - - TRBV18 TGTGCCAGCTCAAGTCCAGGGGAGCAAGAGACCCAGTACTTC CASSSPGEQETQYF
TRBJ1-6 - - TRBV6-5 TGTGCCAGCAGGGCATATTATAATTCACCCCTCCACTTT CASRAYYNSPLHF
TRBJ1-2 - - TRBV11-2 TGTGCCAGCAGCTTAGCAGGCGCTAACTATGGCTACACCTTC CASSLAGANYGYTF
TRBJ2-4 TRBD1 - TRBV7-9 TGTGCCAGCAGCTTAGCCGGGACAGGGGAGCACATTCAGTACTTC CASSLAGTGEHIQYF
TRBJ1-1 - few TRBV6-5 TGTGCCGCGTCCGGGACACCTCTTGAAGCTTTCTTT CAASGTPLEAFF
TRBJ2-2 - - TRBV24-1 TGTGCCACCAGTGGAAACATAGCTAACACCGGGGAGCTGTTTTTT CATSGNIANTGELFF
TRBJ2-7 - - TRBV12-3/TRBV12-4 TGTGCCAGCAGCCCTGGCCGCTACGAGCAGTACTTC CASSPGRYEQYF
TRBJ1-5 - - TRBV9 TGTGCCAGCAGCGTAGCTCCTGAAGGCTCGGGTCAGCCCCAGCATTTT CASSVAPEGSGQPQHF
TRBJ1-6 - - TRBV9 TGTGCCAGCAGCGTAGGCGGCCGATCTAGCTCCTATAATTCACCCCTCCACTTT CASSVGGRSSSYNSPLHF
TRBJ1-2 - few TRBV7-9 TGTGCCAGCAGCTTAGCCTTGTCAAGCGGAGATGGCTACACCTTC CASSLALSSGDGYTF
TRBJ2-1 - - TRBV29-1 TGCAGCGTCCGGGGAACTAGCACCAATGAGCAGTTCTTC CSVRGTSTNEQFF
TRBJ2-2 TRBD2 few TRBV30 TGTGCCTGGATTACCGGGACTAGCGCGAACACCGGGGAGCTGTTTTTT CAWITGTSANTGELFF
TRBJ1-1 - - TRBV21-1 TGTGCCAGCAGCCTCCCGACAGGGGACACTGAAGCTTTCTTT CASSLPTGDTEAFF
TRBJ2-7 - - TRBV9 TGTGCCAGCAGCGTAGCCGGCAGGGATTACGAGCAGTACTTC CASSVAGRDYEQYF
TRBJ2-7 TRBD2 - TRBV19 TGTGCCAGTAGTATCAGGCTAGCGGGAGCCTACGAGCAGTACTTC CASSIRLAGAYEQYF
TRBJ1-2 - - TRBV30 TGTGCCTGGAGTGCCGGGACCCAGGGAGGCGATGGCTACACCTTC CAWSAGTQGGDGYTF
TRBJ1-3 - - TRBV7-9 TGTGCCAGCAGCTTCCCCAGGGCGGGGGGAAACACCATATATTTT CASSFPRAGGNTIYF
TRBJ1-2 TRBD1 - TRBV10-2 TGCGCCAGCCTCCCAGGGGACAGGAACTATGGCTACACCTTC CASLPGDRNYGYTF
TRBJ2-2 - - TRBV18 TGTGCCAGCTCACCTCCTCAGGGCTCGAGGAACACCGGGGAGCTGTTTTTT CASSPPQGSRNTGELFF
TRBJ1-4 - once TRBV5-1 TGCGCCAGCAGTCCCCAACTTAATGAAAAACTGTTTTTT CASSPQLNEKLFF
TRBJ1-4 - - TRBV30 TGTGCCTGGGGCCGACAGGTTAATGAAAAACTGTTTTTT CAWGRQVNEKLFF
TRBJ2-5 - once TRBV2 TGTGCCAGCAGTCCCCAGGGGGGAGCGGGGACCCAGTACTTC CASSPQGGAGTQYF
TRBJ1-1 TRBD1 - TRBV11-2 TGTGCCAGCAGCTTAAAGGGAACAGGGGTTGAAGCTTTCTTT CASSLKGTGVEAFF
TRBJ2-4 - - TRBV18 TGTGCCAGCTCACCATGGCAGGAAGGGGGCATTCAGTACTTC CASSPWQEGGIQYF
TRBJ1-2 - - TRBV4-3 TGCGCCAGCAGCCAAGAAGTACACACTAACTATGGCTACACCTTC CASSQEVHTNYGYTF
TRBJ1-2 TRBD1 - TRBV18 TGTGCCAGCGGTGGAAGACAGGGCCGAGTAACTAACTATGGCTACACCTTC CASGGRQGRVTNYGYTF
TRBJ2-2 TRBD1 - TRBV6-5 TGTGCCAGCCAGGGGGCGAACACCGGGGAGCTGTTTTTT CASQGANTGELFF
TRBJ1-1 - few TRBV3-1/TRBV3-2 TGTGCCAGCACAAGTACGGGACACCGAACCTATCGGAACACTGAAGCTTTCTTT CASTSTGHRTYRNTEAFF
TRBJ2-3 TRBD2 - TRBV6-2/TRBV6-3 TGTGCCAGCAGTATCAGCGGGGGCCGCACAGATACGCAGTATTTT CASSISGGRTDTQYF
TRBJ1-6 - - TRBV6-5 TGTGCCAGCAGGAGCTCCTATAATTCACCCCTCCACTTT CASRSSYNSPLHF
TRBJ2-7 - - TRBV2 TGTGCCAGCAGTGAAGGAAACTCCGGGAGTGCGTACTTC CASSEGNSGSAYF